These 21 T cell receptor beta chains were sequenced from one sample in a study of OX40 agonist ivuxolimab in advanced cancers. Only in-frame clones appear in the TCRdb table, and some are missing; sequencing was by immunoSEQ multiplex PCR. The repertoire consists of about 46,000 clones, with around nine tenths occurring once and the leading ten covering approximately 10%. This specimen consisted of CD4+ or CD8+ T cells sorted from blood, obtained in a trial of the OX40 agonist ivuxolimab. These receptors came from an adult with an advanced solid tumor such as melanoma, head and neck, liver or kidney cancer.

This chain links TRBV27 with TRBJ2-7; D remains ambiguous. The CDR3 spans 14 residues. V lost 5 bases and J 0 bases, leaving 11 bases between the germline ends. Germline-derived CDR1 and CDR2 are MNHEY and SMNVEV (reference sequence). CDR3 region: CASSKWGNSYEQYF. As DNA, the CDR3 is TGTGCCAGCAGTAAATGGGGTAACTCCTACGAGCAGTACTTC.

This chain uses TRBV7-2 with TRBJ2-5; D perhaps matches TRBD1 (6 bases). CDR3 length: 19 residues. Germline CDR1 is SGHTA and CDR2 is FQGNSA. Trimming took off 1 base at V and 1 base at J, with 22 bases between the two ends. The DNA of the CDR3 is TGTGCCAGCAGCTTAGGGGGGAGTGTATACAGGGTTCCCCAAGAGACCCAGTACTTC. Translated, it gives CASSLGGSVYRVPQETQYF.

This chain joins TRBV9 and TRBJ1-5, with D perhaps TRBD1 (6 bases). From germline, CDR1 is SGDLS and CDR2 YYNGEE. Trimming removed 3 bases at V and 1 base at J, with 8 bases between. The CDR3 consists of 14 residues. CDR3 in amino acids: CASSADRSNQPQHF. As DNA, the CDR3 is TGTGCCAGCAGCGCCGACAGGAGCAATCAGCCCCAGCATTTT.

This clone was seen a single time. An end of the junction differs from the germline gene, which may be a read error. J is TRBJ2-1 and V is TRBV7-6, with 9 positions matching TRBD2. This CDR3 has 15 residues. Germline CDR1 reads SGHVS; CDR2 reads FNYEAQ. CDR3 DNA: TGTGCCAGCAGCTTAAATAGCGGGAGTTACAGTGAGCAGTTCTTC. This encodes CASSLNSGSYSEQFF.

V is TRBV2 and J is TRBJ1-2, with TRBD1 matching over 7 bases. The CDR3 runs to 13 residues. V gave up 6 bases and J gave up 0 bases; unmatched junction bases: 1. Germline V gene data show CDR1 as SNHLY and CDR2 as FYNNEI. In DNA form, the CDR3 reads TGTGCCAGCAGAGGGACAGCTAACTATGGCTACACCTTC. It encodes CASRGTANYGYTF. The variable domain in full, completed from reference TRBV2 and TRBJ1-2, reads EPEVTQTPSHQVTQMGQEVILRCVPISNHLYFYWYRQILGQKVEFLVSFYNNEISEKSEIFDDQFSVERPDGSNFTLKIRSTKLEDSAMYFCASRGTANYGYTFGSGTRLTVV.

This chain uses TRBV4-3 with TRBJ2-1; no reliable D call. CDR1 and CDR2 (germline): LGHNA, YSLEER. The germline V and J ends were trimmed by 2 bases and 3 bases, with 11 bases remaining between them. The CDR3 covers 15 residues. The DNA of the CDR3 is TGCGCCAGCAGCCAAATTGAGACCATCTACAATGAGCAGTTCTTC. This gives the protein CASSQIETIYNEQFF.

This clone was seen only once. This chain joins TRBV20-1 and TRBJ2-7; D unresolved. CDR1 is DFQATT and CDR2 is SNEGSKA in the germline V gene (reference sequence). The V and J ends lost 3 bases and 1 base respectively, with 4 bases between them. The CDR3 runs to 11 residues. The CDR3 DNA is TGCAGTGCTAGTGAATCCTACGAGCAGTACTTC. It is translated as CSASESYEQYF.

As regards this clone: This sample also contains other DNA sequences that code for the same CDR3. J is TRBJ2-1 and V is TRBV27; TRBD2 might be the D (6 bases). Germline lookup yields CDR1 MNHEY and CDR2 SMNVEV (reference sequence). The V gene lost 5 bases and the J gene lost 2 bases, with 13 bases spanning the gap. The CDR3 loop spans 15 amino acids. CDR3 loop: CASSPTGGAYNEQFF. CDR3 sequence (DNA): TGTGCCAGCAGTCCTACAGGCGGGGCCTACAATGAGCAGTTCTTC.

V is TRBV7-9 and J is TRBJ1-1, with D maybe TRBD1 (5 bases). The CDR3 sequence is 15 residues long. V was clipped by 5 bases and J by 1 base, with 14 bases between them. Germline V CDR1 and CDR2: SEHNR, FQNEAQ (reference sequence). Here the CDR3 reads CASSLVSGTNTEAFF. The CDR3 nucleotides read TGTGCCAGCAGCCTGGTATCTGGGACGAACACTGAAGCTTTCTTT.

This chain joins TRBV12-5 and TRBJ1-2, with a possible D match to TRBD1 (6 bases). V gave up 3 bases and J gave up 2 bases, with 10 bases separating them. From germline, CDR1 is LGHNT and CDR2 FRNRAP. The CDR3 contains 14 residues. This chain's CDR3 is CASGFGGVNYGYTF. For the CDR3, the DNA is TGTGCTAGTGGTTTCGGGGGCGTAAACTATGGCTACACCTTC.

The CDR3 DNA sequence: TGTGCCAGCAGCCTACTTGACACCCGGGGAGCGGGAGTTTTCGTTGAGCAGTTCTTC. This gives the protein CASSLLDTRGAGVFVEQFF. This chain links TRBV7-6 with TRBJ2-1; 8 bases map to TRBD2. Germline CDR1 reads SGHVS; CDR2 reads FNYEAQ. Trimming cost V 5 bases and J 9 bases; bases outside gene matches: 24. The CDR3 has 19 amino acids.

The gene calls are TRBV5-1 and TRBJ2-5, with 8 bases lining up with TRBD2. The length of the CDR3 is 17 residues. V lost 3 bases to trimming and J lost 7 bases; unmatched junction nucleotides: 17. From germline, CDR1 is SGHRS and CDR2 YFSETQ. The CDR3 reads CASSSQGTSEGLGTQYF. The CDR3 region has the DNA TGCGCCAGCAGCTCCCAGGGGACTAGTGAAGGTTTAGGGACCCAGTACTTC.

This clone was recorded a few times. V is TRBV18 and J is TRBJ1-1; D may be TRBD1 (6 bases). V gave up 5 bases and J gave up 1 base, with 14 bases separating them. Germline CDR1 reads KGHSH; CDR2 reads LQKENI. The CDR3 spans 15 residues. CDR3 in DNA: TGTGCCAGCTCAAGGGGGGCAGGGCAGAACACTGAAGCTTTCTTT. Translation: CASSRGAGQNTEAFF.

This chain joins TRBV6-5 and TRBJ2-7; D is unresolved. V lost 0 bases and J 3 bases, leaving 15 bases between the germline ends. The CDR3 extends over 16 amino acids. CDR1 MNHEY and CDR2 SVGAGI come from the germline V gene. The CDR3 region is CASSYSGPSSIYEQYF. Written as DNA, the CDR3 is TGTGCCAGCAGTTACTCGGGCCCGTCCTCTATCTACGAGCAGTACTTC.

The chain carries TRBV11-2 and TRBJ2-7, with 8 bases that match TRBD2. The CDR3 is 16 amino acids. With 1 base clipped from V and 1 base from J, the junction kept 6 bases outside the gene matches. The germline V gene encodes CDR1 SGHAT and CDR2 FQNNGV. CDR3: CASSLVASGPSYEQYF. CDR3 nucleotide sequence: TGTGCCAGCAGCTTAGTAGCTAGCGGGCCTTCCTACGAGCAGTACTTC.

This chain joins TRBV29-1 and TRBJ2-7; D gene unclear. Germline V gene sequence: CDR1 SQVTM, CDR2 ANQGSEA. This CDR3 comprises 14 residues. Trimming took off 1 base at V and 0 bases at J, with 10 bases between the two ends. The CDR3 loop is CSVEGSDVSYEQYF. DNA of the CDR3: TGCAGCGTTGAAGGCTCCGATGTCTCCTACGAGCAGTACTTC.

A single count supports this clone. The chain carries TRBV7-2 and TRBJ2-5; TRBD2 might be the D (7 bases). CDR1 and CDR2 (germline): SGHTA, FQGNSA. The CDR3 totals 13 residues. The V and J ends lost 8 bases and 1 base respectively, with 11 bases between them. The DNA for the CDR3 is TGTGCCAGCGGGGGGGGGCTCCAAGAGACCCAGTACTTC. It translates to CASGGGLQETQYF.

This chain uses TRBV7-9 with TRBJ1-4; D gene ambiguous. CDR3 length: 13 amino acids. The V end was cut by 1 base, the J end by 8 bases, with 8 bases between. The germline V gene encodes CDR1 SEHNR and CDR2 FQNEAQ (reference sequence). The chain's CDR3 is CASSLGRNEKLFF. DNA of the CDR3: TGTGCCAGCAGCTTAGGGAGAAACGAAAAACTGTTTTTT.

The gene calls are TRBV9 and TRBJ2-1, with TRBD2 matching 10 bases. V gave up 4 bases and J gave up 8 bases; unmatched junction bases: 9. CDR1 and CDR2 (germline): SGDLS, YYNGEE. The CDR3 has 15 residues. DNA for the CDR3: TGTGCCAGCAGCCTCCGCCTAGCGGGGGCCGATGAGCAGTTCTTC. It encodes CASSLRLAGADEQFF. Full variable domain (remainder filled in from reference TRBV9 and TRBJ2-1): DSGVTQTPKHLITATGQRVTLRCSPRSGDLSVYWYQQSLDQGLQFLIQYYNGEERAKGNILERFSAQQFPDLHSELNLSSLELGDSALYFCASSLRLAGADEQFFGPGTRLTVL.

In its sample, this clone was seen once. The CDR3, as DNA: TGCGCCAGCAGCCAACACGGGACAGGGAACTCCTACGAGCAGTACTTC. Its translation: CASSQHGTGNSYEQYF. V is TRBV4-1 and J is TRBJ2-7; TRBD1 agrees at 9 bases. Germline CDR1 reads MGHRA; CDR2 reads YSYEKL. Unmatched junction bases numbered 5, after V lost 2 bases and J lost 0 bases. The CDR3 is made up of 16 amino acids.

This rearrangement joins TRBV27 to TRBJ2-3, with D tentatively TRBD2 (7 bases). Trimming shortened V by 6 bases and J by 6 bases, and 16 bases separated the two germline ends. This CDR3 region has 14 residues. Germline values: CDR1 MNHEY, CDR2 SMNVEV (reference sequence). Here the CDR3 DNA reads TGTGCCAGCAGCCCGGGGGGCCTCCGGGATACGCAGTATTTT. This sequence encodes CASSPGGLRDTQYF.